This T cell receptor beta chain was sequenced in a study of PD-1 blockade in classical Hodgkin lymphoma. In the study overall: Nivolumab was given intravenously to patients at 3 mg/kg every 2 weeks.

Findings of the study overall: Newly diagnosed patients had diversity similar to the baseline diversity of complete responders. Whereas CD4+ TCR diversity had risen significantly by C4D1, CD8+ TCR diversity had not.

About this clone itself: The target antigen is unknown.

CDR1 is SEHNR, CDR2 FQNEAQ, per germline (reference sequence). Trimming shortened V by 1 base and J by 3 bases, and 7 bases separated the two germline ends. The CDR3 totals 13 residues. In every patient, relapse followed autologous stem cell transplantation, while exposure to brentuximab vedotin differed. Magnetic negative selection, applied to thawed PBMCs, was used to isolate the CD8+ T cells. Method: immunoSEQ multiplex PCR; TCRdb's copy keeps in-frame clones and lacks some. The data show about 27,000 clones, with just over 85% seen just once and roughly 6.3% held by the top ten. The chain combines TRBV7-9 with TRBJ2-7; D remains unclear. The source is a human donor with classical Hodgkin lymphoma. Material: CD8+ T cells from blood, obtained at baseline. The CDR3 here is CASSLELHYEQYF. DNA of the CDR3: TGTGCCAGCAGCTTAGAACTTCACTACGAGCAGTACTTC.